This section outlines one TCR beta chain sequence together with its context. Antigen unknown. This sample is part of a study of cytomegalovirus exposure and HLA in healthy donors. Germline assignment: CDR1 LGHNA and CDR2 YNFKEQ. Trimming cost V 4 bases and J 0 bases; bases outside gene matches: 8. The CDR3 loop spans 16 amino acids. Amplification used 60 Vbeta primers and 13 Jbeta primers. TCRdb keeps only in-frame clones here, not all; method: immunoSEQ multiplex PCR. This sample's table has about 140,000 clones. Study results and caveats: TRBV6-2, TRBV6-3 and other indistinguishable V segments were excluded.

The material sequenced was PBMCs. The TCR was taken from a woman aged 18-29 years in good health and CMV-seronegative. The V gene is TRBV4-2, the J gene TRBJ2-5; 7 positions match TRBD2. The CDR3, as DNA: TGTGCCAGCAGCCCCATAATTAGCGGGTACCAAGAGACCCAGTACTTC. Its protein product is CASSPIISGYQETQYF.